A single TCR beta chain is shown here with its context. V was trimmed by 4 bases and J by 5 bases, leaving 10 bases between them. Per germline, CDR1 SGHTA and CDR2 FQGNSA. CDR3 size: 13 residues. These data are taken from a study of T-cell memory formation after mild COVID-19. Study details: Clusters of TCRs were largely donor specific.

TCRdb re-analysed the 5' RACE reads in MiXCR, keeping a single row per CDR3 protein. Of fewer than 500,000 distinct CDR3 sequences in the sample, around a quarter were seen once. The sequencing input was PBMCs or a T cell subset sorted from them (not recorded which). V is TRBV7-2 and J is TRBJ2-3; D gene uncertain. The clonotype was recovered from an adult woman who had mild COVID-19 (a few samples of this study predate the infection). Cell type and time point are not known. The CDR3 sequence is CASSSRSGDTQYF. The CDR3 DNA is TGTGCCAGCAGCTCCCGTTCGGGAGATACGCAGTATTTT. Filled out from reference TRBV7-2 and TRBJ2-3, the complete variable domain reads GAGVSQSPSNKVTEKGKDVELRCDPISGHTALYWYRQSLGQGLEFLIYFQGNSAPDKSGLPSDRFSAERTGGSVSTLTIQRTQQEDSAVYLCASSSRSGDTQYFGPGTRLTVL.